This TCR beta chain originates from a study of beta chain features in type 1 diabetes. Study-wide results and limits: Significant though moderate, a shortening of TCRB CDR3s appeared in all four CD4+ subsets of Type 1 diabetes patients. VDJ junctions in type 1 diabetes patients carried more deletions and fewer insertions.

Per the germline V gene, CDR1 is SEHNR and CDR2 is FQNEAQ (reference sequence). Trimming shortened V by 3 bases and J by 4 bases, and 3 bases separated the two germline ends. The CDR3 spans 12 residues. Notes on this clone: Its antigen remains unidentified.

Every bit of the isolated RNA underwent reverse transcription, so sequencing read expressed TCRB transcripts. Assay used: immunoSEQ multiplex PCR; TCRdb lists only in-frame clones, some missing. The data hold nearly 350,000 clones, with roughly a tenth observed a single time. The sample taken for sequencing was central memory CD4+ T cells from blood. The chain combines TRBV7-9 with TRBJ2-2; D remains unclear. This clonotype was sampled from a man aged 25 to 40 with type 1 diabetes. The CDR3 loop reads CASSFSTGELFF. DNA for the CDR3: TGTGCCAGCAGCTTTAGCACCGGGGAGCTGTTTTTT.